One and the same sample provided the 18 T cell receptor beta chains below, sequenced in a study of brain T cells in children with intractable seizures. Libraries were prepared by immunoSEQ multiplex PCR; TCRdb keeps only in-frame clonotypes and omits some of them. The sample lists about 64,000 clones, roughly 95% occurring once. The sample consisted of peripheral blood, taken at surgery. The receptors originated from a boy younger than two with focal cortical dysplasia and intractable seizures.

The chain carries TRBV5-1 and TRBJ2-3; D remains unclear. CDR1 SGHRS and CDR2 YFSETQ come from the germline V gene. Deletions cut 0 bases from V and 0 bases from J, with 11 bases between. CDR3 length: 16 residues. For the CDR3, the DNA is TGCGCCAGCAGCTTGGTAGGTGGGTACAGCACAGATACGCAGTATTTT. Its translation: CASSLVGGYSTDTQYF.

Here the CDR3 reads CASSQVPSGAGDTQYF. The CDR3, as DNA: TGTGCCAGCAGCCAAGTTCCTAGCGGGGCAGGCGATACGCAGTATTTT. The chain joins TRBV3-1 (or the pseudogene TRBV3-2) to TRBJ2-3; 9 bases are a match to TRBD2. The V segment lost 1 base and the J segment 6 bases; nucleotides outside the gene matches: 8. The CDR3 sequence is 16 residues long. CDR1 and CDR2 from the germline V gene are LGHDT and YNNKEL (reference sequence).

The rearrangement links TRBV5-1 to TRBJ1-1; 7 bases match TRBD1. The CDR3 sequence is 14 residues long. V lost 3 bases to trimming and J lost 7 bases; unmatched junction nucleotides: 9. In germline, CDR1 is SGHRS, CDR2 YFSETQ. The CDR3 nucleotides are TGCGCCAGCAGCTACCGGGACAGCAACCTTGAAGCTTTCTTT. Translated: CASSYRDSNLEAFF.

This sequence joins TRBV7-9 and TRBJ1-2; D gene ambiguous. Germline assignment: CDR1 SEHNR and CDR2 FQNEAQ (reference sequence). This CDR3 is 14 amino acids long. Between the trimmed V and J ends, which lost 2 bases and 4 bases, there was a span of 11 bases. The CDR3: CASSLYKQFYGYTF. In DNA, the CDR3 is TGTGCCAGCAGCTTATACAAGCAGTTCTATGGCTACACCTTC. Full variable domain (missing parts from reference TRBV7-9 and TRBJ1-2): DTGVSQNPRHKITKRGQNVTFRCDPISEHNRLYWYRQTLGQGPEFLTYFQNEAQLEKSRLLSDRFSAERPKGSFSTLEIQRTEQGDSAMYLCASSLYKQFYGYTFGSGTRLTVV.

The genes are TRBV11-2 and TRBJ2-2, with TRBD1 matching 10 bases. J gave up 6 bases and V 3 bases, and 10 bases lay outside the gene matches. This CDR3 comprises 17 residues. Germline V gives CDR1 SGHAT, CDR2 FQNNGV. In nucleotides, the CDR3 is TGTGCCAGCAGCTTGGGACAGGGGATGCCTGGGGCCGGGGAGCTGTTTTTT. Amino acids: CASSLGQGMPGAGELFF.

In this sample, this clone turned up once. This chain joins TRBV28 and TRBJ2-7, with a weak D call TRBD1 (5 bases). Germline CDR1 is MDHEN and CDR2 is SYDVKM. The CDR3 runs 13 residues. Deletions cut 3 bases from V and 3 bases from J, with 9 bases between. The CDR3 region has the DNA TGTGCCAGCAGTTTGGCAGGGTTCTACGAGCAGTACTTC. It specifies CASSLAGFYEQYF.

The chain couples TRBV5-1 to TRBJ1-1; D is possibly TRBD1 (5 bases). This CDR3 has 17 residues. CDR1 and CDR2 from the germline V gene are SGHRS and YFSETQ. Trimming stripped 0 bases from V and 4 bases from J, with 19 bases between. The CDR3 DNA sequence: TGCGCCAGCAGCTTGGGTCGCGGAGGAGGGGCTGGCACTGAAGCTTTCTTT. Amino acids: CASSLGRGGGAGTEAFF.

V is TRBV27 and J is TRBJ1-1, with D unresolved. This CDR3 comprises 14 residues. CDR1 is MNHEY and CDR2 is SMNVEV in the germline V gene (reference sequence). V was clipped by 5 bases and J by 0 bases, with 10 bases between them. The CDR3 DNA follows: TGTGCCAGCAGTCCGACTGCTATGAACACTGAAGCTTTCTTT. The encoded protein is CASSPTAMNTEAFF.

V is TRBV7-9 and J is TRBJ2-1, with 8 positions matching TRBD1. Losses at the gene ends were 5 bases for V and 5 bases for J; bases not matched to a gene: 8. Per germline, CDR1 SEHNR and CDR2 FQNEAQ (reference sequence). The CDR3 has 15 residues. The chain's CDR3 is CASSRDRGFHNEQFF. The CDR3 nucleotides read TGTGCCAGCAGCCGCGACAGGGGTTTCCACAATGAGCAGTTCTTC.

V usage is TRBV3-1 (or the pseudogene TRBV3-2) and J usage is TRBJ2-2; D perhaps matches TRBD2 (5 bases). The V and J ends lost 1 base and 1 base respectively, with 10 bases between them. Germline-derived CDR1 and CDR2 are LGHDT and YNNKEL (reference sequence). CDR3 length: 16 amino acids. Written as DNA, the CDR3 is TGTGCCAGCAGCCAAGTCCTCCGGGGGAACACCGGGGAGCTGTTTTTT. It is translated as CASSQVLRGNTGELFF.

The chain uses TRBV19 and TRBJ1-1; 7 bases match TRBD1. The CDR3 runs 14 residues. V gave up 10 bases and J gave up 5 bases; unmatched junction bases: 13. Germline CDR1 is LNHDA and CDR2 is SQIVND (reference sequence). DNA for the CDR3: TGTGCCACCGGGCCGGGGGGCAGGGGGACTGAAGCTTTCTTT. Amino acids: CATGPGGRGTEAFF.

The chain combines TRBV11-3 with TRBJ2-7; TRBD1 agrees at 8 bases. This CDR3 contains 15 residues. Unmatched junction bases numbered 5, after V lost 0 bases and J lost 4 bases. Germline CDR1 and CDR2: SGHNT and YENEEA. The CDR3 region has the DNA TGTGCCAGCAGCTTAGATGTCAGGGGGCGATACGAGCAGTACTTC. Translated, it gives CASSLDVRGRYEQYF.

The V and J genes are TRBV12-3 or TRBV12-4 and TRBJ2-5; TRBD1 agrees at 7 bases. The CDR3 runs to 13 residues. Trimming removed 5 bases from V and 3 bases from J; junction bases left unmatched: 3. The CDR3 coding sequence is TGTGCCAGCAGTCGACAGGGAGAAGAGACCCAGTACTTC. This encodes CASSRQGEETQYF.

A single count supports this clone. The chain carries TRBV15 and TRBJ2-7; D tentatively reads TRBD1 or TRBD2 (5 bases each). This CDR3 spans 14 amino acids. Germline V gene lookup returns CDR1 LNHNV and CDR2 YYDKDF (reference sequence). The ends were cut back, 0 bases at V and 5 bases at J, with 11 bases in the middle. This CDR3 is CATSRDRGRDEQYF. DNA for the CDR3: TGTGCCACCAGCAGAGATCGGGGCCGTGACGAGCAGTACTTC.

V usage is TRBV7-9 and J usage is TRBJ1-1; 9 bases are a match to TRBD1. Unmatched junction bases numbered 9, after V lost 5 bases and J lost 5 bases. The CDR3 consists of 15 residues. CDR1 is SEHNR and CDR2 is FQNEAQ in the germline V gene (reference sequence). The CDR3 is CASSAPDRGWTEAFF. In DNA form, the CDR3 reads TGTGCCAGCAGCGCACCGGACAGGGGATGGACTGAAGCTTTCTTT.

The V gene is TRBV9, the J gene TRBJ2-2, with TRBD2 matching 11 bases. Germline lookup yields CDR1 SGDLS and CDR2 YYNGEE. The length of the CDR3 is 16 residues. V lost 5 bases and J lost 3; bases outside the gene matches: 6. CDR3: CASSILAGGHTGELFF. CDR3 DNA sequence: TGTGCCAGCAGTATTCTAGCGGGAGGACACACCGGGGAGCTGTTTTTT.

This chain uses TRBV19 with TRBJ2-3; the D is unclear. CDR1 and CDR2 (germline): LNHDA, SQIVND (reference sequence). V lost 6 bases and J 7 bases, leaving 17 bases between the germline ends. The CDR3 runs 14 residues. The CDR3 region has the DNA TGTGCCAGTAGCCTCAGTTTGGGTGTGAATACGCAGTATTTT. Translating gives CASSLSLGVNTQYF.

V usage is TRBV15 and J usage is TRBJ1-2; no definite D call. The V gene lost 4 bases and the J gene lost 0 bases, with 30 bases spanning the gap. Germline V CDR1 and CDR2: LNHNV, YYDKDF (reference sequence). This CDR3 has 21 residues. CDR3 region: CATSKERETIPQYLANYGYTF. DNA for the CDR3: TGTGCCACCAGCAAGGAGCGGGAAACTATCCCCCAATATTTAGCTAACTATGGCTACACCTTC.